This T cell receptor beta chain is from a study of CD8 T cells in ankylosing spondylitis. This clonotype qualifies as medium-sized. Making use of molecular barcodes, quantitative 5'-RACE generated TCR beta libraries. TCRdb re-called the 5' RACE reads through MiXCR, storing one row per CDR3 protein. Seen here are about 13,000 distinct CDR3 sequences, under 3.5% observed once, and the top ten hold 8.5% to 9.5%. The CDR3 is made up of 14 amino acids. V lost 3 bases and J lost 8; bases outside the gene matches: 6. Germline CDR1 SGDLS, CDR2 YYNGEE. Sample: blood, either unsorted or a sorted T cell fraction (not recorded which). The receptor's source is a male donor with ankylosing spondylitis or in good health (not recorded which). The chain couples TRBV9 to TRBJ2-2, with TRBD1 matching over 8 bases. CDR3 in DNA: TGTGCCAGCAGCGGATCGCAGGGGGCGGGGGAGCTGTTTTTT. Translating it yields CASSGSQGAGELFF.